Sequencing of this T cell receptor (beta chain) was carried out in a study of cytomegalovirus exposure and HLA in healthy donors. Turning to the study itself: Of some 400 genotyped donors, about 81% clustered with self-reported Caucasian donors. Overall study results and limits: TCR beta chain V- and J-gene trimming was linked, in a later analysis, to a missense variant in DCLRE1C. Altogether, 150 or so TCR beta chains were recorded as cytomegalovirus-associated. The classifier was said to identify cytomegalovirus status with high specificity and sensitivity.

In the PCR, 60 Vbeta and 13 Jbeta primers were used. This table comes from immunoSEQ multiplex PCR, and its TCRdb copy is limited to in-frame clones, with some not included. The sample has roughly 120,000 clones; 73% are singletons. About this clone itself: Its specificity is not known.

The clonotype comes from a man aged 55 to 70 in good health and CMV-seropositive. The source material was PBMCs.

In DNA, the CDR3 is TGTGCCAGCAGCGTCGAAGGGTTACTACCGGGACAGGGTGGCTACACCTTC. Residues: CASSVEGLLPGQGGYTF. V and J are TRBV9 and TRBJ1-2; 9 bases map to TRBD1. CDR1 and CDR2 from the germline V gene are SGDLS and YYNGEE. The CDR3 has 17 residues. Germline trimming cut 2 bases from V and 7 bases from J; bases unmatched to any gene: 15.